These T cell receptor beta chains were read from a single sample in a study of cytomegalovirus exposure and HLA in healthy donors. TCRdb's copy holds only in-frame clones and misses some; the assay was immunoSEQ multiplex PCR. The top ten clones hold about 4% of a sample with 110,000 or so clones, about nine tenths of them seen once. The sample comprised PBMCs. The receptors here all came from a man between 18 and 29 years old in good health and CMV-seropositive. CDR3s include the opening cysteine and the closing phenylalanine or tryptophan. The D gene is left open where the match is weak. Clone size appears in some rows only: once, few, many, or a class for an expanded clone.

>TRBD1|TRBJ1-2|NA|TRBV6-4
TGTGCCAGCAGTGTCGCCCTAACTCGGGACAGGTCTTTCTATGGCTACACCTTC
CASSVALTRDRSFYGYTF
>TRBD1|TRBJ2-5|NA|TRBV7-6
TGTGCCAGCAGCCCCGGGACAGGGAGCACCAGCACAGAGACCCAGTACTTC
CASSPGTGSTSTETQYF
>TRBD1|TRBJ2-5|NA|TRBV5-1
TGCGCCAGCAGCTGGACAGGGGGCGAGAGAGAGACCCAGTACTTC
CASSWTGGERETQYF
>NA|TRBJ2-3|NA|TRBV7-2
TGTGCCAGCAGCTTAGACGGGGGGCGAGATACGCAGTATTTT
CASSLDGGRDTQYF
>TRBD1|TRBJ1-2|NA|TRBV6-5
TGTGCCAGCAGTCCTCCCGGGACAGGTTTCTATGGCTACACCTTC
CASSPPGTGFYGYTF
>NA|TRBJ2-2|NA|TRBV7-8
TGTGCCAGCCATTACAGGGCTCGTGGCACCGGGGAGCTGTTTTTT
CASHYRARGTGELFF
>TRBD1|TRBJ1-4|NA|TRBV11-2
TGTGCCAGCAGCTTAGGAACGGGACAGTCAAAACTGTTTTTT
CASSLGTGQSKLFF
>NA|TRBJ1-1|NA|TRBV6-5
TGTGCCAGCAGTTACTCGGAGGGTGACACTGAAGCTTTCTTT
CASSYSEGDTEAFF
>NA|TRBJ2-5|NA|TRBV7-9
TGTGCCAGCAGCTTTCCCGCGGAGACCCAGTACTTC
CASSFPAETQYF
>TRBD1|TRBJ1-2|NA|TRBV5-1
TGCGCCAGCAGCTACGGTAGCAGGGGGTCCTATGGCTACACCTTC
CASSYGSRGSYGYTF
>NA|TRBJ1-1|NA|TRBV15
TGTGCCACCAGCCCCCTTACAGGGCTGGACACTGAAGCTTTCTTT
CATSPLTGLDTEAFF
>TRBD2|TRBJ2-3|once|TRBV7-2
TGTGCCAGCAGCTTAACTAGCGGGGGAAGGACAGATACGCAGTATTTT
CASSLTSGGRTDTQYF
>TRBD2|TRBJ2-5|NA|TRBV6-1
TGTGCCAGCAGGGGAGCTTGGGGGGGAGAAGAGACCCAGTACTTC
CASRGAWGGEETQYF
>NA|TRBJ2-7|NA|TRBV11-2
TGTGCCAGCAGCTTAGCTCTGAGGGGGGGCGAGCAGTACTTC
CASSLALRGGEQYF
>TRBD1|TRBJ2-1|NA|TRBV11-2
TGTGCCAGCAGCTCCAAGGGACAGACAGCCGAGCAGTTCTTC
CASSSKGQTAEQFF
>NA|TRBJ1-6|NA|TRBV10-3
TGTGCCATCAGTGGCCGGGAGTCCGGTTCACCCCTCCACTTT
CAISGRESGSPLHF
>TRBD1|TRBJ2-7|NA|TRBV4-1
TGCGCCAGCAGCCACCAACTCTCCGGGACAGCATCCTACGAGCAGTACTTC
CASSHQLSGTASYEQYF
>TRBD2|TRBJ2-5|few|TRBV5-1
TGCGCCAGCAGCTTGAGGGGGACTAGCAGGGGAGAGACCCAGTACTTC
CASSLRGTSRGETQYF
>NA|TRBJ2-7|NA|TRBV4-1
TGCGCCAGCAGCCAAGAAGGGCGGGTCCCCTACGAGCAGTACTTC
CASSQEGRVPYEQYF
>NA|TRBJ2-1|NA|TRBV6-9
TGTGCCAGCATTGGGATACTAGTCCAGTTCTTC
CASIGILVQFF
>NA|TRBJ1-5|NA|TRBV5-1
TGCGCCAGCAGCTTGGATGGACAGCCTAATCAGCCCCAGCATTTT
CASSLDGQPNQPQHF
>TRBD1|TRBJ1-2|NA|TRBV29-1
TGCAGCGTTTCAGGGGGCAATGGCTACACCTTC
CSVSGGNGYTF
>NA|TRBJ1-2|few|TRBV7-2
TGTGCCAGCAGCTTAGATGCGGGGGGCAGGGGCTACACCTTC
CASSLDAGGRGYTF
>NA|TRBJ2-1|NA|TRBV9
TGTGCCAGCAGCGTAGAGGTTAGCGACCCCAATGAGCAGTTCTTC
CASSVEVSDPNEQFF
>NA|TRBJ2-7|NA|TRBV2
TGTGCCAGCAGCCCTCTGCTGTGGGGGGGGCGCTCCTACGAGCAGTACTTC
CASSPLLWGGRSYEQYF
>NA|TRBJ1-2|NA|TRBV2
TGTGCCAGCAGTGAACGGTTCATGGGCTACACCTTC
CASSERFMGYTF
>NA|TRBJ2-1|NA|TRBV5-1
TGCGCCAGCAGCTCTACTGGGACTTTTGGCAATGAGCAGTTCTTC
CASSSTGTFGNEQFF
>TRBD2|TRBJ2-1|NA|TRBV19
TGTGCCAGTACCCCGGGACTAGCGGCCTACAATGAGCAGTTCTTC
CASTPGLAAYNEQFF
>NA|TRBJ2-7|NA|TRBV28
TGTGCCAGCAGTTTGGGGGGGCTATACGAGCAGTACTTC
CASSLGGLYEQYF
>TRBD1|TRBJ1-2|NA|TRBV5-5
TGTGCCAGCAGTAAATCAACAGGGGATAACTATGGCTACACCTTC
CASSKSTGDNYGYTF
>NA|TRBJ2-3|NA|TRBV4-3
TGCGCCAGCAGCCACCCCGGCCCGGAGGGCACAGATACGCAGTATTTT
CASSHPGPEGTDTQYF
>NA|TRBJ2-2|NA|TRBV19
TGTGCCAGTAGCCTCCAACCCCAGGTGGCCGACGGGGAGCTGTTTTTT
CASSLQPQVADGELFF
>NA|TRBJ2-5|once|TRBV9
TGTGCCAGCAGCGGAAGGACAGCCCGGCGCGAGACCCAGTACTTC
CASSGRTARRETQYF
>NA|TRBJ1-4|NA|TRBV30
TGTGCCTGGTCCGTCAGGGAAACGAAACTGTTTTTT
CAWSVRETKLFF
>TRBD2|TRBJ2-2|few|TRBV11-1
TGTGCCAGCAGCCACCCGGGGGGGTACACCGGGGAGCTGTTTTTT
CASSHPGGYTGELFF
>TRBD2|TRBJ2-7|once|TRBV7-6
TGTGCCAGCAGCGACCTCACGGGGGGCTACGAGCAGTACTTC
CASSDLTGGYEQYF
>NA|TRBJ1-1|NA|TRBV25-1
TGTGCCAGCAGTGAATCAGCGATGGGGAACACTGAAGCTTTCTTT
CASSESAMGNTEAFF
>NA|TRBJ1-1|NA|TRBV28
TGTGCCAGCAGTTTACTGAGCGGTTCCCATGACACTGAAGCTTTCTTT
CASSLLSGSHDTEAFF
>NA|TRBJ2-7|once|TRBV7-9
TGTGCCAGCAGCATTCAGGGGCAGCGGGAGCAGTACTTC
CASSIQGQREQYF
>NA|TRBJ1-5|NA|TRBV6-5
TGTGCCAGCAGACGGACTGGCAATCAGCCCCAGCATTTT
CASRRTGNQPQHF
>NA|TRBJ1-1|NA|TRBV27
TGTGCCAGCTCCCCCCAAGGGGCTAACACTGAAGCTTTCTTT
CASSPQGANTEAFF
>NA|TRBJ1-5|many|TRBV2
TGTGCCAGCAAGAGAGATAGCAATCAGCCCCAGCATTTT
CASKRDSNQPQHF
>NA|TRBJ1-4|NA|TRBV7-8
TGTGCCAGCAGCTTAGTCGGGGTTGAAAAACTGTTTTTT
CASSLVGVEKLFF
>TRBD1|TRBJ2-3|few|TRBV7-9
TGTGCCAGCAGCTTAGCAGTACCGAGGACAGGGAGCACAGATACGCAGTATTTT
CASSLAVPRTGSTDTQYF
>TRBD2|TRBJ2-5|NA|TRBV6-1
TGTGCCAGCAGTGACTTTTCCGGGACTATCGAAGAGACCCAGTACTTC
CASSDFSGTIEETQYF
>NA|TRBJ1-1|once|TRBV6-5
TGTGCCAGCAGTTTAATACAGGGGAACACTGAAGCTTTCTTT
CASSLIQGNTEAFF
>NA|TRBJ2-2|NA|TRBV6-6
TGTGCCAGCAAACCTCCGCAGGGGGAGGCCGGGGAGCTGTTTTTT
CASKPPQGEAGELFF
>TRBD2|TRBJ2-1|few|TRBV10-2
TGCGCCAGCAGCGGGGGGGCTTCCTACAATGAGCAGTTCTTC
CASSGGASYNEQFF
>NA|TRBJ1-5|NA|TRBV28
TGTGCCAGCAGTTTTATCAGGGTCAATCAGCCCCAGCATTTT
CASSFIRVNQPQHF
>NA|TRBJ2-7|NA|TRBV5-4
TGTGCCAGCAGCTTCAGGCGGGGGCCAAACCCCTACGAGCAGTACTTC
CASSFRRGPNPYEQYF
>NA|TRBJ2-5|NA|TRBV5-4
TGTGCCAGCAGCTTAGTTAGGAATTTCATGGGAGGAGAGACCCAGTACTTC
CASSLVRNFMGGETQYF
>TRBD2|TRBJ2-1|NA|TRBV7-9
TGTGCCAGCAGCCCTAGCGGCAGCTCCTACAATGAGCAGTTCTTC
CASSPSGSSYNEQFF
>NA|TRBJ1-4|NA|TRBV4-1
TGCGCCAGCAGCCGCGGACTGCCAGCAACTAATGAAAAACTGTTTTTT
CASSRGLPATNEKLFF